Below, one T cell receptor beta chain is given with its context. Its antigen is not known. The CDR3 totals 12 residues. Germline lookup yields CDR1 KGHDR and CDR2 SFDVKD. This entry belongs to a study of CD8+CD57+ T cells in acquired aplastic anemia. Study in general: An average of about 3.2 ug of DNA was obtained from sorted CD4+ and CD8+ cells. Notes on the study in general: Any difference that existed in CD8+ Simpson's diversity between patients and controls was not significant.

The TCR beta profiling, which covered VDJ combination and CDR3 sequence, was carried out using genomic DNA as the template. TCRdb independently ran MiXCR on the reads; one entry per CDR3 protein. This table has hundreds of thousands of distinct CDR3 sequences, 65% to 80% appearing once. The V and J genes are TRBV24-1 and TRBJ2-7; TRBD1 is a possible D gene (5 bases). The closer fit of TRBJ2-5 to the DNA end suggests the J call may be wrong. The receptor was isolated from a human donor in good health, serving as a control. Material: sorted CD4+, CD8+, or CD8+CD57+ T cells (not recorded which) from PBMCs. The CDR3 DNA sequence: TGTGCCACCAGTGATAGGGGAGAGACCCAGTACTTC. This sequence encodes CATSDRGETQYF.